This TCR beta chain was profiled in a study of shared clonotypes between healthy human individuals. The authors loaded 200 ng DNA, 25,000 to 30,000 T cell genomes, into sorted-subset replicate PCRs. Original processing methods: Junction-only sequences without quality scores came from ImmunoSEQ, so filtering differed. Using immunoSEQ multiplex PCR, the repertoire was profiled, and TCRdb retains in-frame clones only, with some absent. D and trimming were read from the DNA, whereas the V and J calls and clone size are those reported in that table. This sample has 2 million to 2.5 million clones, with 90% to 97% found just once. With regard to this clone: This may come from a read error, since a much larger clone is one base off. The identical CDR3 is also encoded by other nucleotide sequences in the sample.

CDR1 and CDR2 from the germline V gene are MNHNY and SVGAGI (reference sequence). The CDR3 totals 11 residues. The V and J ends lost 6 bases and 5 bases respectively, with 8 bases between them. Sequenced: naive CD4+ T cells sorted from blood. Indicated subset: CD45RA+ positively selected. This clonotype originated in a young man in good health. This chain joins TRBV6-6 and TRBJ2-7; D remains ambiguous. For the CDR3, the DNA is TGTGCCAGCAGCTCGGCCAACGAGCAGTACTTC. Translation: CASSSANEQYF.